What follows describes a single TCR beta chain. The junction departs from germline at one end; a sequencing error may be responsible. As processed by the authors: Amplified reference gene primers provided the basis for estimating nucleated cell counts. The assay was immunoSEQ multiplex PCR, and TCRdb's table has in-frame clones only and misses some. V, J and clone size were drawn from that table, and D and trimming were deduced from the DNA. This sample carries about 190,000 clones, roughly nine tenths of them seen once, and the ten largest clones take about 1.1%. The CDR3 is 13 amino acids. Germline CDR1 reads KGHSY; CDR2 reads FQNENV. This sample was included in a study of blood T cell repertoires in COVID-19. In the study overall: Both acute and convalescent COVID-19 samples were obtained from the United States, Italy and Spain. PBMCs, B-cell-depleted T cells, or T cells provided the cDNA or gDNA that made up the material.

The rearrangement joins TRBV16 to TRBJ2-7, with 9 bases identical to TRBD2. What was sequenced was peripheral blood. The clonotype was recovered from a man aged 25 to 40 with acute or convalescent COVID-19. The CDR3 spells CASSQSRTSVPTF. In nucleotides, the CDR3 is TGTGCCAGCAGCCAATCTCGGACTAGCGTGCCAACGTTC. Drawing the rest from reference TRBV16 and TRBJ2-7, the complete variable domain is GEEVAQTPKHLVRGEGQKAKLYCAPIKGHSYVFWYQQVLKNEFKFLISFQNENVFDETGMPKERFSAKCLPNSPCSLEIQATKLEDSAVYFCASSQSRTSVPTFGPGTRLTVT.